A single sample gave rise to the 12 T cell receptor beta chains below, sequenced in a study of blood T cells in healthy people across ages (dated by TCRdb to between 2014 and 2017). Libraries were built with 5' RACE. Sequencing was carried out with an Illumina HiSeq 2500. A second about 7 to 12 cycle PCR used a sample-barcoded 5' primer and a J-beta primer mix. Using fastp at Q25 and MiXCR, TCRdb reprocessed the public reads and kept productive beta chains. Entries that share a CDR3 protein sequence are merged under the most common genes and DNA. The sample contains over a million distinct CDR3 sequences, 40% to 45% of them found a single time. The ten top clones hold 4% of the sample. The sequenced material came from blood. These receptors all come from a young woman in good health.

The rearrangement joins TRBV10-3 to TRBJ2-1, with TRBD2 matching over 8 bases. The length of the CDR3 is 15 residues. CDR1 is ENHRY, CDR2 SYGVKD, per germline. J gave up 1 base and V 8 bases, and 7 bases lay outside the gene matches. CDR3 residues: CAIGSSGLSYNEQFF. Here the CDR3 DNA reads TGTGCCATCGGTTCTAGCGGGTTATCCTACAATGAGCAGTTCTTC.

The chain carries TRBV6-1 and TRBJ2-1; 8 bases match TRBD1. V lost 9 bases, J lost 6 bases, and 13 bases stayed unmatched. Germline V CDR1 and CDR2: MNHNS, SASEGT. The CDR3 is made up of 15 amino acids. The CDR3 spells CASRADRGAVNEQFF. CDR3 bases: TGTGCCAGTCGGGCCGACAGGGGTGCAGTCAATGAGCAGTTCTTC.

Turning to this clonotype: This may arise from a read error, as a much more abundant clone is one base away. This rearrangement joins TRBV7-2 to TRBJ2-3; no clear D gene. The CDR3 runs to 14 residues. Germline values: CDR1 SGHTA, CDR2 FQGNSA. The CDR3 coding sequence is TGTGCCCGCAGCTTGATGGGAAGCACAGATACGCAGTATTTT. Its translation: CARSLMGSTDTQYF.

This clonotype was seen a few times. The gene calls are TRBV14 and TRBJ1-2, with 7 bases matching TRBD1. The trim removed 2 bases at V and 4 bases at J, leaving 10 bases unmatched. The CDR3 has 16 residues. Per the germline V gene, CDR1 is SGHDN and CDR2 is FVKESK. The CDR3 loop is CASSQRGQARVYGYTF. For the CDR3, the DNA is TGTGCCAGCAGCCAACGTGGACAGGCAAGAGTCTATGGCTACACCTTC.

The chain couples TRBV27 to TRBJ2-7; D uncertain. The germline V gene encodes CDR1 MNHEY and CDR2 SMNVEV (reference sequence). The CDR3 has 17 residues. V lost 5 bases and J 2 bases, leaving 22 bases between the germline ends. The CDR3: CASSATPLSARTYEQYF. As DNA, the CDR3 is TGTGCCAGCAGTGCGACCCCCCTGAGCGCTCGAACCTACGAGCAGTACTTC.

This chain links TRBV4-3 with TRBJ2-1; TRBD1 matches at 8 bases. This CDR3 comprises 16 residues. CDR1 LGHNA and CDR2 YSLEER come from the germline V gene. J was trimmed by 5 bases and V by 0 bases; bases with no gene match: 6. The CDR3 reads CASSQDLLRGHNEQFF. The CDR3 coding sequence is TGCGCCAGCAGCCAAGATTTGCTCAGGGGGCACAATGAGCAGTTCTTC.

This sequence joins TRBV20-1 and TRBJ2-1; 8 bases line up with TRBD2. V gave up 4 bases and J gave up 4 bases; unmatched junction bases: 9. This CDR3 is built from 15 residues. The germline V gene encodes CDR1 DFQATT and CDR2 SNEGSKA (reference sequence). This CDR3 reads CSATWGGGPYNEQFF. CDR3 in DNA: TGCAGTGCTACCTGGGGCGGGGGGCCTTACAATGAGCAGTTCTTC.

This clonotype has only a few counts. The chain recombines TRBV3-1 with TRBJ2-1; no firm D call. The CDR3 is 13 residues long. With 0 bases removed from V and 4 bases from J, the gap between germline ends came to 4 bases. CDR1 and CDR2 from the germline V gene are LGHDT and YNNKEL (reference sequence). Here the CDR3 reads CASSQEMYNEQFF. In nucleotides, the CDR3 is TGTGCCAGCAGCCAAGAGATGTACAATGAGCAGTTCTTC.

J is TRBJ2-5 and V is TRBV29-1, with 7 positions matching TRBD1. Germline values: CDR1 SQVTM, CDR2 ANQGSEA. CDR3 length: 14 residues. Trimming removed 4 bases from V and 2 bases from J; junction bases left unmatched: 7. The CDR3: CSVAGTALQETQYF. The CDR3 DNA follows: TGCAGCGTTGCGGGGACAGCCTTACAAGAGACCCAGTACTTC.

This chain connects TRBV13 to TRBJ2-3; D might be TRBD2 (5 bases). Germline V gene lookup returns CDR1 PRHDT and CDR2 FYEKMQ (reference sequence). The CDR3 is made up of 14 amino acids. V lost 1 base, J lost 6 bases, and 11 bases lay in between. The CDR3 here is CASSLDWETDTQYF. Written as DNA, the CDR3 is TGTGCCAGCAGCTTAGATTGGGAGACGGATACGCAGTATTTT.

J is TRBJ2-1 and V is TRBV6-5, with D possibly matching TRBD2 (5 bases). There are 14 residues in the CDR3. Per germline, CDR1 MNHEY and CDR2 SVGAGI. V was trimmed by 6 bases and J by 3 bases, leaving 12 bases between them. CDR3 nucleotide sequence: TGTGCCAGCAGAGTGAGCGGAATCTACAATGAGCAGTTCTTC. This translates into CASRVSGIYNEQFF.

This clonotype was found a few times. The chain combines TRBV20-1 with TRBJ2-1; TRBD2 agrees at 11 bases. Per germline, CDR1 DFQATT and CDR2 SNEGSKA (reference sequence). V dropped 3 bases and J dropped 8; count of bases not matched to a gene: 6. The CDR3 covers 14 residues. Written as DNA, the CDR3 is TGCAGTGCTAGTACACTAGCGGGAGAGGATGAGCAGTTCTTC. This translates into CSASTLAGEDEQFF.